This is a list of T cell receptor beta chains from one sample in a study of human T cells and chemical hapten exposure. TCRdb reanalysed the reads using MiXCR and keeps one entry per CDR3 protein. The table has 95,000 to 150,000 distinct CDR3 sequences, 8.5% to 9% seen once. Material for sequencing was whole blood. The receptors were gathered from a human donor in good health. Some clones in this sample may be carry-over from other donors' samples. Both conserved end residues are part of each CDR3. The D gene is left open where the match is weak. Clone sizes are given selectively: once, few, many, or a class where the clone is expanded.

CSVAGREGREQYF | TGCAGCGTTGCTGGTAGGGAGGGTCGGGAGCAGTACTTC | TRBJ2-7 | TRBD2 | . | TRBV29-1
CASSEGESGDEQYF | TGCGCCAGCAGCGAGGGGGAAAGCGGTGACGAGCAGTACTTC | TRBJ2-7 | . | . | TRBV4-1
CASSTGRIYEQYF | TGCGCCAGCAGTACTGGACGGATCTACGAGCAGTACTTC | TRBJ2-7 | . | many | TRBV5-1
CASSVAAQGNGYTF | TGTGCCAGCAGCGTAGCGGCACAGGGTAACGGCTACACCTTC | TRBJ1-2 | . | many | TRBV9
CASSQDMRGANTGELFF | TGCGCCAGCAGCCAAGATATGCGGGGGGCGAACACCGGGGAGCTGTTTTTT | TRBJ2-2 | TRBD2 | many | TRBV4-3
CASSSPQRGRSDSYEQYF | TGTGCCAGCAGTTCTCCTCAGAGGGGTAGATCAGACTCCTACGAGCAGTACTTC | TRBJ2-7 | . | many | TRBV7-2
CASSPPFYRGHQETQYF | TGTGCCAGCAGCCCCCCTTTTTATAGGGGGCACCAAGAGACCCAGTACTTC | TRBJ2-5 | TRBD1 | . | TRBV7-9
CASSQANDRDYGYTF | TGCGCCAGCAGCCAGGCCAACGACAGGGACTATGGCTACACCTTC | TRBJ1-2 | TRBD1 | many | TRBV4-1
CASSFSDRNYGYTF | TGTGCCAGCAGTTTCTCCGACAGGAACTATGGCTACACCTTC | TRBJ1-2 | . | . | TRBV6-2/TRBV6-3
CASSPGLAEGDTQYF | TGTGCCAGCAGCCCCGGACTAGCGGAGGGGGATACGCAGTATTTT | TRBJ2-3 | TRBD2 | many | TRBV12-3/TRBV12-4